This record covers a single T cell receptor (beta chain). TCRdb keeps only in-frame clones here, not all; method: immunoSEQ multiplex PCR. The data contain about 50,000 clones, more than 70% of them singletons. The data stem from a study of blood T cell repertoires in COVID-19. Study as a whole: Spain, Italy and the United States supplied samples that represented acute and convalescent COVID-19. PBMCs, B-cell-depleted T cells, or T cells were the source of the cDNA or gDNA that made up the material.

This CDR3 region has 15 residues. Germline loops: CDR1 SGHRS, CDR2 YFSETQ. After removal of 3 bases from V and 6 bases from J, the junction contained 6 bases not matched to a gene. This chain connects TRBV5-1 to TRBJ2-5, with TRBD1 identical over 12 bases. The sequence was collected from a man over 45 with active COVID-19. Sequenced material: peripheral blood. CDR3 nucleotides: TGCGCCAGCAGCTGGGACAGGGGGCGTTTTAAGACCCAGTACTTC. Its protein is CASSWDRGRFKTQYF.